This T cell receptor (beta chain) was identified in a study of cytomegalovirus exposure and HLA in healthy donors. With V trimmed by 5 bases and J by 1 base, 2 bases remained unmatched. The CDR3 contains 14 residues. Looked up from germline, CDR1 is SNHLY and CDR2 is FYNNEI. PCR employed 60 Vbeta and 13 Jbeta primers. TCRdb's copy holds only in-frame clones and misses some; the assay was immunoSEQ multiplex PCR. The sample lists about 160,000 clones, over 65% occurring once. This clone was detected once. The sample taken for sequencing was PBMCs. The sequence derives from a woman in her forties in good health and CMV-seronegative. The chain employs TRBV2 and TRBJ1-2, with TRBD1 identical over 9 bases. As DNA, the CDR3 is TGTGCCAGCAGTTGGGACAGGGTTAACTATGGCTACACCTTC. It yields the protein CASSWDRVNYGYTF.